A single T cell receptor beta chain is shown here with its context. This clonotype was found a few times. Its cognate antigen has yet to be identified. No clone much larger than this one lies a single base away; base qualities are absent. The lymph node samples were taken from the axillary draining lymph nodes of breast cancer patients. This sample stems from a study of breast tumors, draining lymph nodes, adjacent tissues listed by TCRdb under 2016. The study in broad terms: The study compared TCR beta repertoires across tumor, adjacent nontumor tissue and axillary lymph nodes from breast cancer patients. The study was designed to assess the relationships and possible T-cell exchange between tumor, surrounding tissue and draining lymph node repertoires in human breast cancer. The full study reports these points: A scenario in which most tumor T cells derive from the lymph node and then expand within tumor tissue was judged to be consistent with the data. The similarity between tumor and nontumor tissue repertoires was significantly greater in luminal-like breast cancer than in basal-like breast cancer. T-cell repertoire diversity in tumors was found to be lower than in lymph nodes but higher than in nontumor tissue, and preferential V and J gene usage was observed. The conclusion that tumor T cells originate in lymph nodes was framed as consistent with a hypothesis rather than directly demonstrated.

TCRdb shows the sequencer as Illumina HiSeq 2000. Multiplex PCR amplification was used to build the TCR beta chain libraries. The amplified TCR beta chain products were analyzed by high-throughput sequencing. The public reads were quality trimmed at Q25 with fastp and then assembled into clones with MiXCR by TCRdb, keeping productive beta chains. Entries that share a CDR3 protein sequence are merged under the most common genes and DNA. Present in this sample are more than 100,000 distinct CDR3 sequences, 20% to 25% of which were seen just once. About 2.6% of the sample rests with the top ten. CDR1 DFQATT and CDR2 SNEGSKA are derived from the germline V gene (reference sequence). The CDR3 sequence holds 15 residues, the cysteine and phenylalanine included. This entry keeps only the CDR3 DNA: 45 bases, framed from base 1. V is shortened by 3 bases, J by 4 bases, and the region joining them spans 19 bases.

The V gene is TRBV20-1 and the J gene is TRBJ2-7; the D gene assignment is perhaps TRBD1 or TRBD2, with each matching 6 bases. The sequencing sample was made of axillary lymph node tissue. The origin of this receptor is a female donor with breast cancer. Some clones in this sample may be carry-over from other donors' samples. The nucleotides are TGCAGTGCTAGCCCTGACCCCCGGGGGCGGTACGAGCAGTACTTC. This yields the protein CSASPDPRGRYEQYF.